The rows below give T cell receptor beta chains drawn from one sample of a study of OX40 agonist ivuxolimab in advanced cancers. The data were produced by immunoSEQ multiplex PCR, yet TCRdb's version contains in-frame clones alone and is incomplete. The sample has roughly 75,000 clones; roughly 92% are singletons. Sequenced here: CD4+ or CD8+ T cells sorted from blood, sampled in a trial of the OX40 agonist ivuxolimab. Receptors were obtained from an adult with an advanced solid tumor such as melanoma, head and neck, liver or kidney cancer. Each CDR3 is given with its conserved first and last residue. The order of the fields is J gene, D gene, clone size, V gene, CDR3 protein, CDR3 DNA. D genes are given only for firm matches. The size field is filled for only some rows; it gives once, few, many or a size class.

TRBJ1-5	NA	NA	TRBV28	CASSLRPGGNQPQHF	TGTGCCAGCAGTTTAAGGCCGGGAGGGAATCAGCCCCAGCATTTT
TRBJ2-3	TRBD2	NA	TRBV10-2	CASSELEGGPSDTQYF	TGCGCCAGCAGTGAGTTAGAGGGAGGGCCATCCGATACGCAGTATTTT
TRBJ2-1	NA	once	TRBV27	CASSSTSSYNEQFF	TGTGCCAGCAGTTCGACCAGCTCCTACAATGAGCAGTTCTTC
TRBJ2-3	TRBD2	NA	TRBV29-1	CSAEAGGYTDTQYF	TGCAGCGCCGAAGCGGGAGGGTATACAGATACGCAGTATTTT
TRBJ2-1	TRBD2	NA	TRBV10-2	CASEVLAGDNEQFF	TGCGCCAGTGAGGTACTAGCGGGGGACAATGAGCAGTTCTTC
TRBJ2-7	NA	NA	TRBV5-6	CASSQTSVTYEQYF	TGTGCCAGCAGTCAGACTTCGGTGACCTACGAGCAGTACTTC
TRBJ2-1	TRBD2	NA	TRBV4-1	CASSQDAAGAEQFF	TGCGCCAGCAGCCAAGACGCCGCGGGAGCTGAGCAGTTCTTC
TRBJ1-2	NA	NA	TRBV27	CASSLSGLGVGYTF	TGTGCCAGCAGTTTGTCGGGGCTCGGGGTTGGCTACACCTTC
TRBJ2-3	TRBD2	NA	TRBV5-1	CASNFLAEETDTQYF	TGCGCCAGCAACTTCCTAGCGGAAGAAACAGATACGCAGTATTTT
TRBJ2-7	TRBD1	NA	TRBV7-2	CASSFLPGQGYEQYF	TGTGCCAGCAGCTTTTTACCGGGACAGGGATACGAGCAGTACTTC
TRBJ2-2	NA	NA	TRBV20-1	CSASALGELFF	TGCAGTGCCTCTGCACTTGGGGAGCTGTTTTTT
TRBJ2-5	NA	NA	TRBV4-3	CASSQDPSGRETQYF	TGCGCCAGCAGCCAAGATCCCTCTGGGCGAGAGACCCAGTACTTC
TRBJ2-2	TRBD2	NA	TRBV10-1	CASSEQRGVAGELFF	TGCGCCAGCAGTGAGCAGCGGGGGGTGGCCGGGGAGCTGTTTTTT
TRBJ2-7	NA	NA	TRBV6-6	CASSLGAGEQYF	TGTGCCAGCAGTTTAGGGGCGGGGGAGCAGTACTTC
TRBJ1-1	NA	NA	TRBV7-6	CASSLGGAGTEAFF	TGTGCCAGCAGCTTGGGAGGGGCAGGAACTGAAGCTTTCTTT
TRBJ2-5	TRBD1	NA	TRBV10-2	CASSDWDSFSQETQYF	TGCGCCAGCAGTGATTGGGACAGCTTCTCCCAAGAGACCCAGTACTTC
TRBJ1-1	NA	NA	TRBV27	CASSYGRENTEAFF	TGTGCCAGCAGCTATGGACGGGAGAACACTGAAGCTTTCTTT
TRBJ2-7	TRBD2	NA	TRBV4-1	CASSQDTWEGSYEQYF	TGCGCCAGCAGCCAAGATACGTGGGAGGGATCCTACGAGCAGTACTTC